Listed here are 9 T cell receptor beta chains from one sample, sequenced in a study of shared T cell receptors in the human thymus. Sequencing was performed with immunoSEQ multiplex PCR; in TCRdb, only in-frame clones are kept and a portion is missing. The sample holds about 660,000 clones; approximately 88% are singletons and the top ten take 0.0095% to 0.011%. These data were likewise used in another study, on human thymus T cells.

The sequencing sample was made of thymocytes. The origin of the receptors is a boy under two years old with a congenital heart defect.

The V and J genes are TRBV9 and TRBJ1-1; the D is unclear. The CDR3 covers 13 residues. CDR1 is SGDLS, CDR2 YYNGEE, per germline. The V end was cut by 4 bases, the J end by 1 base, with 8 bases between. The CDR3 here is CASSPHKNTEAFF. The CDR3, as DNA: TGTGCCAGCAGCCCTCACAAGAACACTGAAGCTTTCTTT.

The chain employs TRBV2 and TRBJ2-3; 10 bases match TRBD1. J was trimmed by 3 bases and V by 11 bases; bases with no gene match: 5. The CDR3 sequence is 13 residues long. The germline gives CDR1 SNHLY, CDR2 FYNNEI. CDR3 protein: CAPGTGETDTQYF. As DNA, the CDR3 is TGTGCCCCCGGGACAGGGGAAACAGATACGCAGTATTTT.

Only a few counts were recorded for this clone. The rearrangement uses TRBV16 and TRBJ2-2, with D maybe TRBD1 (6 bases). The germline CDR1 and CDR2 sequences are KGHSY and FQNENV. Between the trimmed V and J ends, which lost 4 bases and 2 bases, there was a span of 11 bases. This CDR3 is 15 amino acids long. CDR3 loop: CASSPARGNTGELFF. CDR3 DNA sequence: TGTGCCAGCAGCCCGGCCAGGGGAAACACCGGGGAGCTGTTTTTT.

V is TRBV19 and J is TRBJ1-1; 9 positions match TRBD1. The CDR3 consists of 15 residues. With 6 bases clipped from V and 3 bases from J, the junction kept 8 bases outside the gene matches. Germline V CDR1 and CDR2: LNHDA, SQIVND (reference sequence). In DNA form, the CDR3 reads TGTGCCAGTAGCGCCTACAGGGGGCCGGACACTGAAGCTTTCTTT. It translates to CASSAYRGPDTEAFF. Filled out from reference TRBV19 and TRBJ1-1, the complete variable domain reads DGGITQSPKYLFRKEGQNVTLSCEQNLNHDAMYWYRQDPGQGLRLIYYSQIVNDFQKGDIAEGYSVSREKKESFPLTVTSAQKNPTAFYLCASSAYRGPDTEAFFGQGTRLTVV.

The rearrangement links TRBV5-1 to TRBJ1-3; D might be TRBD1 (6 bases). The CDR3 covers 16 residues. Trimming pared 0 bases from V and 4 bases from J, leaving 14 bases between. Germline CDR1 reads SGHRS; CDR2 reads YFSETQ. CDR3 in amino acids: CASSLDLRGTGNTIYF. The CDR3 coding sequence is TGCGCCAGCAGCTTGGATTTAAGGGGGACCGGAAACACCATATATTTT.

The chain recombines TRBV29-1 with TRBJ1-1, with 9 positions matching TRBD1. The V gene's germline CDR1 is SQVTM and CDR2 ANQGSEA. This CDR3 has 15 residues. V was pared by 5 bases and J by 2 bases, with 9 bases of the junction left unmatched. CDR3 loop: CSVPAGTGNNTEAFF. The CDR3 region has the DNA TGCAGCGTTCCCGCCGGGACAGGGAACAACACTGAAGCTTTCTTT.

The chain couples TRBV6-1 to TRBJ2-7; D remains ambiguous. There are 15 residues in the CDR3. Trimming shortened V by 0 bases and J by 2 bases, and 11 bases separated the two germline ends. Germline CDR1 is MNHNS and CDR2 is SASEGT. CDR3 loop: CASSEAHTLAYEQYF. CDR3 DNA sequence: TGTGCCAGCAGTGAAGCGCACACTCTAGCCTACGAGCAGTACTTC.

The chain carries TRBV30 and TRBJ2-5; D possibly corresponds to TRBD1 (6 bases). Trimming cost V 4 bases and J 0 bases, with 12 bases left between them. The CDR3 consists of 14 residues. Per the germline V gene, CDR1 is GTSNPN and CDR2 is SVGIG (reference sequence). The CDR3 nucleotides read TGTGCCTGGAAGCAGGGGCATTACCAAGAGACCCAGTACTTC. It is translated as CAWKQGHYQETQYF.

This sequence joins TRBV6-4 and TRBJ2-2, with TRBD1 matching 8 bases. Looked up from germline, CDR1 is MRHNA and CDR2 is SNTAGT. The junction had 5 bases not matched to a gene; V was cut back by 3 bases and J by 2 bases. The CDR3 has 16 amino acids. The CDR3 coding sequence is TGTGCCAGCAGTGAATCGACAGGGGTAAACACCGGGGAGCTGTTTTTT. Its protein is CASSESTGVNTGELFF.